These 24 T cell receptor beta chains share one sample of origin, sequenced in a study of shared clonotypes between healthy human individuals. This table comes from immunoSEQ multiplex PCR, and its TCRdb copy is limited to in-frame clones, with some not included. The sample shows millions of clones, around 94% of them seen only once. Sequenced material: naive CD4+ T cells sorted from blood. The subset was: CD45RA+ positively selected. Source of these receptors: a young man in good health.

The chain carries TRBV19 and TRBJ2-7; TRBD1 matches 9 bases. The CDR3 loop spans 15 amino acids. Trimming took 6 bases from V and 5 from J; bases not matched to a gene: 11. Germline V gene lookup returns CDR1 LNHDA and CDR2 SQIVND (reference sequence). This chain's CDR3 is CASSSRQGGIDEQYF. The CDR3 DNA follows: TGTGCCAGTAGCAGCAGACAGGGGGGGATCGACGAGCAGTACTTC.

The CDR3 DNA reads TGTGCCAGCAGCAGCAGACAGGGGGCCAATGAGCAGTTCTTC. Residues: CASSSRQGANEQFF. The rearrangement links TRBV5-4 to TRBJ2-1, with 10 bases aligning to TRBD1. This CDR3 spans 14 amino acids. The germline CDR1 and CDR2 sequences are SGHNT and YYREEE (reference sequence). The V segment lost 4 bases and the J segment 6 bases; nucleotides outside the gene matches: 4.

The V and J genes are TRBV6-6 and TRBJ2-3; D possibly corresponds to TRBD2 (6 bases). Trimming took 3 bases from V and 4 from J, leaving 11 bases between them. CDR1 is MNHNY, CDR2 SVGAGI, per germline (reference sequence). This CDR3 has 14 amino acids. For the CDR3, the DNA is TGTGCCAGCAGTTATATGGGGACTGCAGATACGCAGTATTTT. Translation: CASSYMGTADTQYF.

The gene calls are TRBV7-9 and TRBJ2-3; 7 bases match TRBD2. The CDR3 is 15 amino acids. From germline, CDR1 is SEHNR and CDR2 FQNEAQ (reference sequence). V gave up 3 bases and J gave up 8 bases; unmatched junction bases: 11. For the CDR3, the DNA is TGTGCCAGCAGCTTTGAGGGCGGGAGTAGCGGTACGCAGTATTTT. Translating gives CASSFEGGSSGTQYF.

CDR3 sequence reads: CASSSRTGFVVNQPQHF. In DNA, the CDR3 is TGTGCCAGCAGCTCTAGGACAGGCTTTGTTGTCAATCAGCCCCAGCATTTT. The chain links TRBV5-4 to TRBJ1-5, with 7 bases fitting TRBD1. CDR3 size: 17 residues. Germline V gene data show CDR1 as SGHNT and CDR2 as YYREEE (reference sequence). The V segment lost 3 bases and the J segment 3 bases; nucleotides outside the gene matches: 12.

The chain carries TRBV5-6 and TRBJ1-1, with a weak D call TRBD1 (6 bases). The CDR3 is 15 residues long. Looked up from germline, CDR1 is SGHDT and CDR2 is YYEEEE. Trimming left V 2 bases short and J 1 base short, with 12 bases between. CDR3 DNA sequence: TGTGCCAGCAGCTTCGGAACAGGGAAGAACACTGAAGCTTTCTTT. Translated, it gives CASSFGTGKNTEAFF.

This clone appeared a single time. This sequence joins TRBV11-2 and TRBJ2-7, with D possibly being TRBD2 (6 bases). Looked up from germline, CDR1 is SGHAT and CDR2 is FQNNGV. The CDR3 length is 15 residues. V shed 4 bases and J shed 6 bases, with 19 bases lying between them. The CDR3 bases are TGTGCCAGCAGCTCTGCGGGACTGAAGAACCCCGAGCAGTACTTC. Protein sequence: CASSSAGLKNPEQYF.

For this clone: One end of the junction varies from germline; a read error may be responsible. This sample also contains other DNA sequences that code for the same CDR3. The J gene is TRBJ1-1, the V gene TRBV5-1, with D tentatively TRBD1 (5 bases). The CDR3 loop spans 12 amino acids. CDR1 is SGHRS, CDR2 YFSETQ, per germline. The CDR3: CASLGGNTEAFF. For the CDR3, the DNA is TGCGCCAGCCTCGGGGGGAACACTGAAGCCTTCTTT.

The chain is built from TRBV5-1 and TRBJ2-1; the D is unclear. Germline V gene data show CDR1 as SGHRS and CDR2 as YFSETQ. The CDR3 is made up of 16 amino acids. V was trimmed by 4 bases and J by 3 bases, leaving 17 bases between them. The CDR3 spells CASSLRANALYNEQFF. The CDR3 DNA follows: TGCGCCAGCAGCCTAAGAGCCAACGCACTCTACAATGAGCAGTTCTTC. Supplemented by reference TRBV5-1 and TRBJ2-1, the full variable domain reads KAGVTQTPRYLIKTRGQQVTLSCSPISGHRSVSWYQQTPGQGLQFLFEYFSETQRNKGNFPGRFSGRQFSNSRSEMNVSTLELGDSALYLCASSLRANALYNEQFFGPGTRLTVL.

A word on this clone: The sample contains more than one DNA sequence encoding this CDR3. The chain uses TRBV27 and TRBJ1-1; 7 positions agree with TRBD1. V was pared by 0 bases and J by 0 bases, with 1 base of the junction left unmatched. CDR1 is MNHEY, CDR2 SMNVEV, per germline (reference sequence). The CDR3 extends over 15 amino acids. The CDR3 DNA reads TGTGCCAGCAGTTTATCTGGGACAGTGAACACTGAAGCTTTCTTT. It translates to CASSLSGTVNTEAFF.

Notes on this clone: Other DNA sequences in the sample encode the same CDR3. V gene TRBV30 combines with J gene TRBJ1-2; TRBD1 matches at 8 bases. Germline loops: CDR1 GTSNPN, CDR2 SVGIG (reference sequence). This CDR3 contains 13 residues. V was clipped by 3 bases and J by 2 bases; unmatched bases: 2. CDR3 coding DNA: TGTGCCTGGAGCCGACAGGGGAACTATGGCTACACCTTC. It codes for CAWSRQGNYGYTF.

This clone came up once. The chain couples TRBV30 to TRBJ2-6; D might be TRBD2 (6 bases). The length of the CDR3 is 15 residues. Germline loops: CDR1 GTSNPN, CDR2 SVGIG (reference sequence). Trimming took 3 bases from V and 1 from J, leaving 10 bases between them. CDR3 bases: TGTGCCTGGAGCACGGGGGTATCTGGGGCCAACGTCCTGACTTTC. Its protein product is CAWSTGVSGANVLTF.

The table lists this clone with a count of one. This rearrangement joins TRBV6-1 to TRBJ2-1; D might be TRBD2 (5 bases). V lost 6 bases and J 4 bases, leaving 16 bases between the germline ends. The CDR3 is made up of 15 amino acids. Germline V gene lookup returns CDR1 MNHNS and CDR2 SASEGT. CDR3 sequence (DNA): TGTGCCAGCAGCCCAAGCGGCAGGCTTTACAATGAGCAGTTCTTC. As protein: CASSPSGRLYNEQFF.

The chain combines TRBV27 with TRBJ2-3; 9 bases fit TRBD1. CDR1 is MNHEY, CDR2 SMNVEV, per germline (reference sequence). Germline trimming cut 7 bases from V and 1 base from J; bases unmatched to any gene: 3. The CDR3 loop spans 14 amino acids. CDR3 sequence: CASTRDRGTDTQYF. The DNA for the CDR3 is TGTGCCAGCACCCGGGACAGGGGCACAGATACGCAGTATTTT.

This chain joins TRBV5-1 and TRBJ2-4, with 9 bases identical to TRBD1. The V gene end was trimmed by 2 bases and the J gene end by 1 base; junction bases not matched to a gene: 13. This CDR3 is built from 19 residues. CDR1 SGHRS and CDR2 YFSETQ come from the germline V gene. CDR3 sequence: CASSLGTGIGGGAKNIQYF. For the CDR3, the DNA is TGCGCCAGCAGCTTAGGGACAGGGATCGGTGGTGGGGCCAAAAACATTCAGTACTTC.

CDR3 region: CASSPPGARNSPLHF. The CDR3 DNA reads TGTGCCAGCAGCCCCCCAGGGGCGCGTAATTCACCCCTCCACTTT. This rearrangement joins TRBV6-5 to TRBJ1-6; tentatively, D is TRBD1 (6 bases). V was clipped by 6 bases and J by 6 bases, with 15 bases between them. CDR3 length equals 15 residues. Germline-derived CDR1 and CDR2 are MNHEY and SVGAGI.

The rearrangement uses TRBV18 and TRBJ2-1; D is perhaps TRBD1 (5 bases). Germline V gives CDR1 KGHSH, CDR2 LQKENI. The CDR3 consists of 15 residues. V was clipped by 3 bases and J by 0 bases, with 9 bases between them. CDR3 nucleotides: TGTGCCAGCTCACCTAGGACAAGCTCCTACAATGAGCAGTTCTTC. This translates into CASSPRTSSYNEQFF.

The V call is TRBV2, the J call TRBJ1-1; D ambiguous. The CDR3 consists of 15 residues. V was shortened by 3 bases and J by 4 bases, with 15 bases between the two germline ends. CDR1 SNHLY and CDR2 FYNNEI come from the germline V gene. CDR3 DNA: TGTGCCAGCAGTGAGCCGGGCTGGAGGAGCACTGAAGCTTTCTTT. This sequence encodes CASSEPGWRSTEAFF.

This clone was seen only a few times. A read error may produce the germline difference seen at one junction end. This rearrangement joins TRBV7-7 to TRBJ2-2; the D is unclear. The germline gives CDR1 SSHAT, CDR2 FNYEAQ (reference sequence). This CDR3 contains 16 residues. The CDR3 here is CASSPVAQMNTGELFF. CDR3 bases: TGTGCTAGCAGCCCCGTCGCTCAAATGAACACCGGGGAGCTGTTTTTT.

CDR3 protein: CASKERERPNYEQYF. The CDR3 coding sequence is TGTGCCAGCAAAGAACGGGAGCGACCAAACTACGAGCAGTACTTC. The rearrangement uses TRBV7-9 and TRBJ2-7; D perhaps matches TRBD2 (6 bases). Germline CDR1 SEHNR, CDR2 FQNEAQ (reference sequence). The CDR3 is 15 amino acids. The V gene lost 7 bases and the J gene lost 3 bases, with 19 bases spanning the gap. Together with reference TRBV7-9 and TRBJ2-7, the CDR3 gives the full variable domain: DTGVSQNPRHKITKRGQNVTFRCDPISEHNRLYWYRQTLGQGPEFLTYFQNEAQLEKSRLLSDRFSAERPKGSFSTLEIQRTEQGDSAMYLCASKERERPNYEQYFGPGTRLTVT.

This chain connects TRBV29-1 to TRBJ2-7; maybe TRBD2 (5 bases). Per germline, CDR1 SQVTM and CDR2 ANQGSEA. The ends were cut back, 6 bases at V and 3 bases at J, with 18 bases in the middle. This CDR3 is 14 amino acids long. CDR3 DNA sequence: TGCAGCGTCAGCCGCGGGTCTGGGATCTACGAGCAGTACTTC. Residues: CSVSRGSGIYEQYF.

The chain links TRBV18 to TRBJ2-7; D gene ambiguous. This CDR3 comprises 15 residues. Trimming took 6 bases from V and 2 from J, leaving 17 bases between them. In germline, CDR1 is KGHSH, CDR2 LQKENI. The CDR3 protein is CASSPVSIQTYEQYF. The DNA for the CDR3 is TGTGCCAGCTCCCCGGTTTCGATTCAGACCTACGAGCAGTACTTC.

The V call is TRBV11-3, the J call TRBJ2-5; D not certain. TRBJ2-7 matches the DNA end more closely, so the J call is doubtful. This CDR3 is built from 12 residues. Germline values: CDR1 SGHNT, CDR2 YENEEA. CDR3 sequence: CASSSYIHEQYF. In DNA form, the CDR3 reads TGTGCCAGCAGCTCCTACATCCACGAGCAGTACTTC.

CDR3 residues: CASSPGATIYEQYF. CDR3 DNA sequence: TGTGCCAGCTCACCAGGGGCGACGATCTACGAGCAGTACTTC. This rearrangement joins TRBV18 to TRBJ2-7; maybe TRBD1 (5 bases). The CDR3 is 14 residues long. V lost 2 bases, J lost 3 bases, and 11 bases lay in between. Germline V gene lookup returns CDR1 KGHSH and CDR2 LQKENI.